These 15 T cell receptor beta chains came from one sample sequenced in a study of OX40 agonist ivuxolimab in advanced cancers. The method was immunoSEQ multiplex PCR; TCRdb's version includes in-frame clones alone and lacks a portion of them. The sample records tens of thousands of clones, roughly 80% being singletons. Sequencing was performed on CD4+ or CD8+ T cells sorted from blood, taken in a trial of the OX40 agonist ivuxolimab. The receptor set was obtained from an adult with an advanced solid tumor such as melanoma, head and neck, liver or kidney cancer.

V gene TRBV19 combines with J gene TRBJ1-1; D not certain. V lost 6 bases and J 9 bases, leaving 14 bases between the germline ends. The CDR3 is 12 residues long. Germline V gene sequence: CDR1 LNHDA, CDR2 SQIVND (reference sequence). The CDR3 loop is CASRGKPDQAFF. For the CDR3, the DNA is TGTGCCAGTAGAGGCAAGCCCGACCAAGCTTTCTTT. Variable domain in full (rest from reference TRBV19 and TRBJ1-1): DGGITQSPKYLFRKEGQNVTLSCEQNLNHDAMYWYRQDPGQGLRLIYYSQIVNDFQKGDIAEGYSVSREKKESFPLTVTSAQKNPTAFYLCASRGKPDQAFFGQGTRLTVV.

The chain links TRBV19 to TRBJ1-4; possible D gene TRBD1, 5 bases. V lost 3 bases and J lost 4, with 15 bases in between. This CDR3 has 16 residues. Germline CDR1 LNHDA, CDR2 SQIVND (reference sequence). CDR3 sequence reads: CASSIFSGLGNEKLFF. The CDR3 DNA follows: TGTGCCAGTAGTATTTTTTCGGGGCTCGGTAATGAAAAACTGTTTTTT.

This sequence joins TRBV5-1 and TRBJ2-7; TRBD2 aligns across 11 bases. The CDR3 loop spans 17 amino acids. CDR1 is SGHRS, CDR2 YFSETQ, per germline. The ends lost 0 bases at V and 3 bases at J; junction bases unmatched: 8. CDR3 residues: CASSLEGGLAEYYEQYF. CDR3 nucleotides: TGCGCCAGCAGCTTGGAGGGGGGACTAGCGGAGTACTACGAGCAGTACTTC. Full variable domain (outside the CDR3, taken from reference TRBV5-1 and TRBJ2-7): KAGVTQTPRYLIKTRGQQVTLSCSPISGHRSVSWYQQTPGQGLQFLFEYFSETQRNKGNFPGRFSGRQFSNSRSEMNVSTLELGDSALYLCASSLEGGLAEYYEQYFGPGTRLTVT.

In this sample, this clone turned up once. J is TRBJ2-1 and V is TRBV2; D perhaps matches TRBD1 (5 bases). There are 14 residues in the CDR3. Germline V gene sequence: CDR1 SNHLY, CDR2 FYNNEI. The V gene lost 7 bases and the J gene lost 5 bases, with 15 bases spanning the gap. The CDR3 DNA sequence: TGTGCCAGCATACGGCAGGGTAAGGACAATGAGCAGTTCTTC. Encoded protein: CASIRQGKDNEQFF.

This clone appeared a few times. The V call is TRBV25-1, the J call TRBJ1-5; D gene uncertain. Trimming cost V 2 bases and J 9 bases, with 14 bases left between them. This CDR3 comprises 14 residues. Germline CDR1 is MGHDK and CDR2 is SYGVNS. The CDR3 protein is CASSERTDHRPQHF. In nucleotides, the CDR3 is TGTGCCAGCAGTGAACGAACAGACCACCGGCCCCAGCATTTT.

This sequence joins TRBV30 and TRBJ2-7; 9 bases fit TRBD2. CDR3 length: 13 amino acids. Germline CDR1 is GTSNPN and CDR2 is SVGIG (reference sequence). The ends lost 3 bases at V and 3 bases at J; junction bases unmatched: 3. This CDR3 reads CAWRAGGGYEQYF. The CDR3 bases are TGTGCCTGGAGGGCGGGGGGGGGCTACGAGCAGTACTTC.

This chain links TRBV7-2 with TRBJ2-3; 13 bases fit TRBD2. The CDR3 has 17 amino acids. With 2 bases clipped from V and 3 bases from J, the junction kept 5 bases outside the gene matches. Germline V gene data show CDR1 as SGHTA and CDR2 as FQGNSA. Here the CDR3 reads CASSLMRLAGGTDTQYF. CDR3 coding DNA: TGTGCCAGCAGCTTAATGAGACTAGCGGGAGGAACAGATACGCAGTATTTT.

V usage is TRBV29-1 and J usage is TRBJ2-7, with TRBD1 identical over 9 bases. J was trimmed by 5 bases and V by 4 bases; bases with no gene match: 0. This CDR3 is 11 amino acids long. The germline V gene has CDR1 SQVTM and CDR2 ANQGSEA. CDR3 in DNA: TGCAGCGTTGGGACAGGGGACGAGCAGTACTTC. It encodes CSVGTGDEQYF.

The J gene is TRBJ1-3, the V gene TRBV6-1; 8 nucleotides match TRBD1. The V and J ends lost 3 bases and 8 bases, in that order; junction bases with no gene match: 9. Germline V gene sequence: CDR1 MNHNS, CDR2 SASEGT. The CDR3 loop spans 15 amino acids. In DNA, the CDR3 is TGTGCCAGCAGTGACGGACTACAGGGGGTTTACACCATATATTTT. It codes for CASSDGLQGVYTIYF.

The chain uses TRBV5-4 and TRBJ2-1; tentatively, D is TRBD2 (5 bases). Germline CDR1 is SGHNT and CDR2 is YYREEE (reference sequence). The V and J ends lost 0 bases and 5 bases respectively, with 15 bases between them. The CDR3 has 16 residues. The CDR3 nucleotides are TGTGCCAGCAGCTTGGCCGGACTCCTCTCAAACAATGAGCAGTTCTTC. Its translation is CASSLAGLLSNNEQFF.

This clone was observed a handful of times. The chain uses TRBV15 and TRBJ2-6; D could derive from TRBD1 or TRBD2 (5 bases each). V was cut by 4 bases and J by 0 bases, with 10 bases left in between. There are 16 residues in the CDR3. Per germline, CDR1 LNHNV and CDR2 YYDKDF (reference sequence). In nucleotides, the CDR3 is TGTGCCACCAGCAAAGATGGGGGCTCTGGGGCCAACGTCCTGACTTTC. Protein product: CATSKDGGSGANVLTF.

This clone was detected only once. The chain uses TRBV11-2 and TRBJ2-3, with D possibly called TRBD1 or TRBD2 (6 bases each). Germline-derived CDR1 and CDR2 are SGHAT and FQNNGV. This CDR3 spans 15 amino acids. V lost 4 bases, J lost 2 bases, and 13 bases lay in between. CDR3 region: CASSSVGGPTDTQYF. DNA for the CDR3: TGTGCCAGCAGCTCGGTCGGGGGCCCCACAGATACGCAGTATTTT. Complete variable domain (other parts from reference TRBV11-2 and TRBJ2-3): EAGVAQSPRYKIIEKRQSVAFWCNPISGHATLYWYQQILGQGPKLLIQFQNNGVVDDSQLPKDRFSAERLKGVDSTLKIQPAKLEDSAVYLCASSSVGGPTDTQYFGPGTRLTVL.

The table lists this clone with a count of one. This rearrangement joins TRBV18 to TRBJ1-6; D is undetermined. The germline V gene encodes CDR1 KGHSH and CDR2 LQKENI. The CDR3 sequence is 17 residues long. Trimming removed 4 bases from V and 0 bases from J, with 13 bases in between. The CDR3 region is CASSLREESSYNSPLHF. In DNA form, the CDR3 reads TGTGCCAGCTCACTACGGGAGGAGAGCTCCTATAATTCACCCCTCCACTTT. Full variable domain (missing parts from reference TRBV18 and TRBJ1-6): NAGVMQNPRHLVRRRGQEARLRCSPMKGHSHVYWYRQLPEEGLKFMVYLQKENIIDESGMPKERFSAEFPKEGPSILRIQQVVRGDSAAYFCASSLREESSYNSPLHFGNGTRLTVT.

The chain combines TRBV21-1 with TRBJ2-5; TRBD2 is taken as the D call from the table, unchecked against the DNA. TRBV21-1 is recorded as a pseudogene. The CDR3 is made up of 16 amino acids. The DNA of the CDR3 is TGTGCCAGCAGTGCGGTCCGGGGGGCGGTCTATGAGACCCAGTACTTC. This codes for CASSAVRGAVYETQYF.

This chain links TRBV5-1 with TRBJ2-1; D tentatively fits TRBD1 or TRBD2 (5 bases each). CDR1 SGHRS and CDR2 YFSETQ come from the germline V gene. The CDR3 covers 14 residues. The V gene lost 0 bases and the J gene lost 6 bases, with 10 bases spanning the gap. The CDR3 loop is CASSLEGTTNEQFF. CDR3 sequence (DNA): TGCGCCAGCAGCTTGGAAGGGACCACCAATGAGCAGTTCTTC.